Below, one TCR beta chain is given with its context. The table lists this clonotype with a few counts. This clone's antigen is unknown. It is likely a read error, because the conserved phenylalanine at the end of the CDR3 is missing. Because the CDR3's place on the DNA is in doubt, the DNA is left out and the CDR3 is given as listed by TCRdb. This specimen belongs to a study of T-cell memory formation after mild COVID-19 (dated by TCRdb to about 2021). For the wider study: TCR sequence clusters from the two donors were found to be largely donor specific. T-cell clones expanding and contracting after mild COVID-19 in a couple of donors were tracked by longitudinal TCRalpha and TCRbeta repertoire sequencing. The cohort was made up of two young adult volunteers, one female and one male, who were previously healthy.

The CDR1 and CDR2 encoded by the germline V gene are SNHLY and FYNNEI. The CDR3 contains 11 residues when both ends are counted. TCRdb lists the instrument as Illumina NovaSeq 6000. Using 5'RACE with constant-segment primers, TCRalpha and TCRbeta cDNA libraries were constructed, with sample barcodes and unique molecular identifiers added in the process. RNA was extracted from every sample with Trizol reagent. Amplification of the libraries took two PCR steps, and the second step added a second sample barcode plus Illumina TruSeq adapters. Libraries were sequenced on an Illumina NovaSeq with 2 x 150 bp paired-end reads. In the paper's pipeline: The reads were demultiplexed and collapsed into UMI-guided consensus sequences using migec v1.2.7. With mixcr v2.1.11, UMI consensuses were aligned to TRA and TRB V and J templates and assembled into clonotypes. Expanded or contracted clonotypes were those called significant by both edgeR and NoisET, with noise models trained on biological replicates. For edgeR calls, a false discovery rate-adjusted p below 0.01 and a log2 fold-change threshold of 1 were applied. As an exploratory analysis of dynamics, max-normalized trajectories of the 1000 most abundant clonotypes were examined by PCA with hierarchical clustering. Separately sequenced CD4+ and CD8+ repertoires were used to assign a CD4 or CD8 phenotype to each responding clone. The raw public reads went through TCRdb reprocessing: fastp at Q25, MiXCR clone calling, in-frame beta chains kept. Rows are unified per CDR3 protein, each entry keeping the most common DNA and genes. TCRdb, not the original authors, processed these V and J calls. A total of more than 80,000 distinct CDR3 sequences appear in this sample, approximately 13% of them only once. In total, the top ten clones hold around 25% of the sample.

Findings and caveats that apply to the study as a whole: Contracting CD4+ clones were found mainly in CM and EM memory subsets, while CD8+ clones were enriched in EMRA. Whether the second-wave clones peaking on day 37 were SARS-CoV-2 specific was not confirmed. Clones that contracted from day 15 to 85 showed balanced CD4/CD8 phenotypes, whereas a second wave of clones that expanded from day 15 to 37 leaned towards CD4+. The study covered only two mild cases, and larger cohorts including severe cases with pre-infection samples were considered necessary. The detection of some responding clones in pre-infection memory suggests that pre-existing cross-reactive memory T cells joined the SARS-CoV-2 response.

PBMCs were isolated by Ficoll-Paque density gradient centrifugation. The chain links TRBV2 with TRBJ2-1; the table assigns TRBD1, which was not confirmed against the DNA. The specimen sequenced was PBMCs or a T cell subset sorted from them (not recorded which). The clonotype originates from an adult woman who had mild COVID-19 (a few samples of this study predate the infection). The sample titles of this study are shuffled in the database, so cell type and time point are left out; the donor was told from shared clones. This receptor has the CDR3 CASSEGRGAPV.